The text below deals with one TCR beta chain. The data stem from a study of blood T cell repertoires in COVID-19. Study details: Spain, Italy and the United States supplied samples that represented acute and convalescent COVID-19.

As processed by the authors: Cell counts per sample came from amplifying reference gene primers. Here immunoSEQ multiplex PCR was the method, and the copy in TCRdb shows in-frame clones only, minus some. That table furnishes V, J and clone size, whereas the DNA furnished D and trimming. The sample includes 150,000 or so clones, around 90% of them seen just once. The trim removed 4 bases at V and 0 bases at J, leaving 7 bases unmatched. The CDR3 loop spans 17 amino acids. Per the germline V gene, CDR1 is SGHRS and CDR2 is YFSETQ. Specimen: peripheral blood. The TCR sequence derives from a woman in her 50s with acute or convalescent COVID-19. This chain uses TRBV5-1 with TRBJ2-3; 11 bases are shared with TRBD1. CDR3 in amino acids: CASSQKDRGLSTDTQYF. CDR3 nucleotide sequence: TGCGCCAGCAGCCAAAAGGACAGGGGGCTGAGCACAGATACGCAGTATTTT.